The 20 T cell receptor beta chains listed next were all sequenced from one sample in a study of neurological immune-mediated disorders. TCRdb re-derived calls from the 5' RACE reads in MiXCR, one entry per CDR3 protein. The data hold over 15,000 distinct CDR3 sequences, with roughly a tenth observed a single time. Sequencing was performed on CD8+ T cells from blood. The receptors shown here come from a woman between 45 and 60 years old in good health.

In its sample, this clonotype was seen many times. The chain employs TRBV7-8 and TRBJ1-1, with TRBD1 as a possible D gene (6 bases). From germline, CDR1 is SGHVS and CDR2 FQNEAQ. CDR3 length: 17 amino acids. Trimming removed 1 base from V and 3 bases from J, with 18 bases in between. In nucleotides, the CDR3 is TGTGCCAGCAGCTTAGGTGGGGGGGCGCGGAAGGACACTGAAGCTTTCTTT. Amino acid sequence: CASSLGGGARKDTEAFF.

This clonotype was counted ten times or more. The chain recombines TRBV5-5 with TRBJ2-7; D gene unclear. Between the trimmed V and J ends, which lost 1 base and 3 bases, there was a span of 8 bases. This CDR3 region has 13 residues. The V gene's germline CDR1 is SGHKS and CDR2 YYEKEE (reference sequence). The CDR3 sequence: CASSLTAGYEQYF. CDR3 DNA sequence: TGTGCCAGCAGCTTGACGGCAGGCTACGAGCAGTACTTC.

This clonotype was observed many times. The J gene is TRBJ1-3, the V gene TRBV4-1; no firm D call. Germline-derived CDR1 and CDR2 are MGHRA and YSYEKL. The CDR3 runs to 13 residues. V was cut by 1 base and J by 4 bases, with 5 bases left in between. The CDR3: CASSQVAGNTIYF. CDR3 sequence (DNA): TGCGCCAGCAGCCAAGTAGCCGGAAACACCATATATTTT.

This clonotype was detected a few times. The chain uses TRBV3-1 and TRBJ2-7; no definite D call. The CDR3 extends over 16 amino acids. Deletions cut 4 bases from V and 3 bases from J, with 19 bases between. Per the germline V gene, CDR1 is LGHDT and CDR2 is YNNKEL (reference sequence). This CDR3 reads CASSLKKARPYYEQYF. The CDR3 nucleotides are TGTGCCAGCAGCCTCAAGAAGGCCCGGCCGTACTACGAGCAGTACTTC.

This clonotype was observed at least ten times. This chain links TRBV20-1 with TRBJ1-1; D gene uncertain. V lost 8 bases and J lost 6, with 7 bases in between. Germline V gene lookup returns CDR1 DFQATT and CDR2 SNEGSKA (reference sequence). CDR3 length: 9 amino acids. The CDR3 loop is CSQAAEAFF. CDR3 bases: TGCAGTCAAGCAGCTGAAGCTTTCTTT.

This clonotype was observed at least ten times. V gene TRBV4-1 combines with J gene TRBJ2-7; D is ambiguous. The CDR3 totals 13 residues. V lost 3 bases, J lost 0 bases, and 6 bases lay in between. Germline V gene lookup returns CDR1 MGHRA and CDR2 YSYEKL. CDR3 in amino acids: CASSQPSSYEQYF. The DNA of the CDR3 is TGCGCCAGCAGCCAGCCCAGCTCCTACGAGCAGTACTTC.

This clonotype was counted many times. The V gene is TRBV29-1, the J gene TRBJ2-1; TRBD2 is a possible D gene (5 bases). Per germline, CDR1 SQVTM and CDR2 ANQGSEA. Trimming took off 5 bases at V and 8 bases at J, with 13 bases between the two ends. The CDR3 has 12 residues. Here the CDR3 reads CSVWWEQDEQFF. The CDR3 coding sequence is TGCAGCGTTTGGTGGGAGCAAGATGAGCAGTTCTTC.

This clonotype has at least ten counts. The chain has TRBV11-3 and TRBJ2-1, with 7 bases fitting TRBD2. J lost 6 bases, V lost 4 bases, and 12 bases had no gene match. Germline CDR1 SGHNT, CDR2 YENEEA. The CDR3 has 16 residues. CDR3 in DNA: TGTGCCAGCAGCTCCCTAGGGGAGGGTCCCGGCAATGAGCAGTTCTTC. Translating it yields CASSSLGEGPGNEQFF. Full variable domain (missing parts from reference TRBV11-3 and TRBJ2-1): EAGVVQSPRYKIIEKKQPVAFWCNPISGHNTLYWYLQNLGQGPELLIRYENEEAVDDSQLPKDRFSAERLKGVDSTLKIQPAELGDSAVYLCASSSLGEGPGNEQFFGPGTRLTVL.

This clonotype showed up just a few times. The CDR3 region has the DNA TGTGCCAGCAGCATACGACCAACTAGCGGGGGGGCCTCCTACAATGAGCAGTTCTTC. This translates into CASSIRPTSGGASYNEQFF. This rearrangement joins TRBV11-2 to TRBJ2-1, with 13 nucleotides matching TRBD2. Germline lookup yields CDR1 SGHAT and CDR2 FQNNGV. With 5 bases clipped from V and 0 bases from J, the junction kept 10 bases outside the gene matches. The CDR3 length is 19 residues.

Many counts were recorded for this clonotype. This chain connects TRBV12-3 or TRBV12-4 to TRBJ2-7; no clear D gene. This CDR3 is built from 16 residues. V dropped 0 bases and J dropped 2 bases, with 14 bases sitting between them. The CDR3 sequence: CASSLAGLTDAYEQYF. CDR3 bases: TGTGCCAGCAGTTTAGCGGGTCTCACCGACGCCTACGAGCAGTACTTC.

There are many counts of this clonotype. The chain is built from TRBV5-1 and TRBJ2-5; possibly TRBD1 for D (5 bases). The CDR3 extends over 15 amino acids. Trimming shortened V by 0 bases and J by 4 bases, and 13 bases separated the two germline ends. Germline-derived CDR1 and CDR2 are SGHRS and YFSETQ. CDR3 bases: TGCGCCAGCAGCTTGGAGGCAGGGCCCCCAGAGACCCAGTACTTC. This codes for CASSLEAGPPETQYF.

In its sample, this clonotype was seen many times. The rearrangement uses TRBV20-1 and TRBJ1-5; 8 nucleotides match TRBD1. The trim removed 3 bases at V and 2 bases at J, leaving 9 bases unmatched. The germline V gene has CDR1 DFQATT and CDR2 SNEGSKA (reference sequence). The CDR3 extends over 16 amino acids. The CDR3 region has the DNA TGCAGTGCTAGGGACAGGGTGACGGGTGGCAATCAGCCCCAGCATTTT. Translated: CSARDRVTGGNQPQHF.

This clonotype has ten or more counts. The gene calls are TRBV19 and TRBJ2-2, with D possibly matching TRBD2 (7 bases). CDR1 is LNHDA, CDR2 SQIVND, per germline (reference sequence). CDR3 length equals 14 residues. V was clipped by 4 bases and J by 5 bases, with 11 bases between them. The CDR3 DNA sequence: TGTGCCAGTAGTAGGGGGAGGGGGACCGGGGAGCTGTTTTTT. Translation: CASSRGRGTGELFF.

The chain uses TRBV5-5 and TRBJ2-1; D could derive from TRBD1 or TRBD2 (5 bases each). The CDR3 runs 15 residues. Germline V lookup: CDR1 SGHKS, CDR2 YYEKEE (reference sequence). V shed 3 bases and J shed 7 bases, with 17 bases lying between them. CDR3 sequence (DNA): TGTGCCAGCAGCTCGGGACGAGCTTCGGGGAATGAGCAGTTCTTC. Protein: CASSSGRASGNEQFF. Full variable domain (outside the CDR3, taken from reference TRBV5-5 and TRBJ2-1): DAGVTQSPTHLIKTRGQQVTLRCSPISGHKSVSWYQQVLGQGPQFIFQYYEKEERGRGNFPDRFSARQFPNYSSELNVNALLLGDSALYLCASSSGRASGNEQFFGPGTRLTVL.

There are many counts of this clonotype. The chain recombines TRBV2 with TRBJ1-4, with TRBD1 matching over 10 bases. The CDR3 is made up of 15 amino acids. CDR1 is SNHLY, CDR2 FYNNEI, per germline. V was clipped by 7 bases and J by 10 bases; unmatched bases: 12. The CDR3 region has the DNA TGTGCCAGCATCCGGGGGACAGGGGAGATGAGAAAACTGTTTTTT. As protein: CASIRGTGEMRKLFF.

This clonotype showed up many times. The V gene is TRBV3-1, the J gene TRBJ2-7; D is unclear. CDR1 is LGHDT and CDR2 is YNNKEL in the germline V gene (reference sequence). The CDR3 extends over 12 amino acids. The V end lost 1 base, the J end lost 4 bases, and 5 bases lay between the germline ends. CDR3 in DNA: TGTGCCAGCAGCCAAGTTGATTACGAGCAGTACTTC. Protein sequence: CASSQVDYEQYF.

This clonotype was counted many times. This chain uses TRBV5-1 with TRBJ1-2, with D maybe TRBD1 (5 bases). The V gene lost 2 bases and the J gene lost 1 base, with 6 bases spanning the gap. The CDR3 loop spans 13 amino acids. CDR1 SGHRS and CDR2 YFSETQ come from the germline V gene. CDR3 region: CASSFRVNYGYTF. In nucleotides, the CDR3 is TGCGCCAGCAGCTTCAGGGTTAACTATGGCTACACCTTC.

The sample holds many counts of this clonotype. The rearrangement links TRBV20-1 to TRBJ2-2; D is possibly TRBD1 (5 bases). The germline CDR1 and CDR2 sequences are DFQATT and SNEGSKA (reference sequence). The CDR3 is 13 amino acids. Trimming took off 3 bases at V and 7 bases at J, with 12 bases between the two ends. Here the CDR3 reads CSASSREGGELFF. The CDR3 DNA sequence: TGCAGTGCTAGTTCCAGGGAAGGCGGGGAGCTGTTTTTT.

This clonotype appeared many times. The rearrangement joins TRBV12-3 or TRBV12-4 to TRBJ2-2; D remains unclear. The ends were cut back, 6 bases at V and 4 bases at J, with 12 bases in the middle. CDR3 length: 14 residues. CDR3 sequence reads: CASSPVGSTGELFF. The CDR3 DNA follows: TGTGCCAGCAGCCCCGTTGGAAGCACCGGGGAGCTGTTTTTT.

This clonotype was counted many times. V gene TRBV5-1 combines with J gene TRBJ2-1, with 9 positions matching TRBD1. Germline assignment: CDR1 SGHRS and CDR2 YFSETQ. The ends lost 4 bases at V and 2 bases at J; junction bases unmatched: 4. This CDR3 has 15 residues. CDR3 loop: CASSPTGGPYNEQFF. The CDR3 DNA follows: TGCGCCAGCAGCCCGACAGGGGGACCCTACAATGAGCAGTTCTTC.